These 23 T cell receptor beta chains were sequenced from one sample in a study of blood T cell repertoires in COVID-19. Clones were read by immunoSEQ multiplex PCR, and TCRdb kept only the in-frame ones, dropping some. The data show about 22,000 clones, around 92% seen once. Source material: peripheral blood. Source of these receptors: a woman in her 70s with active COVID-19.

This clone was seen once. The chain employs TRBV5-5 and TRBJ1-4; D is uncertain. Trimming shortened V by 0 bases and J by 2 bases, and 8 bases separated the two germline ends. The CDR3 spans 15 residues. Germline V gene lookup returns CDR1 SGHKS and CDR2 YYEKEE (reference sequence). The CDR3 loop reads CASSLDPGTNEKLFF. CDR3 DNA: TGTGCCAGCAGCTTGGACCCGGGGACTAATGAAAAACTGTTTTTT.

The chain is built from TRBV6-6 and TRBJ2-1; 9 bases match TRBD1. Germline CDR1 and CDR2: MNHNY and SVGAGI (reference sequence). This CDR3 region has 16 residues. Losses at the gene ends were 5 bases for V and 2 bases for J; bases not matched to a gene: 7. This chain's CDR3 is CASSRPGTGTYNEQFF. CDR3 DNA sequence: TGTGCCAGCAGTCGACCCGGGACAGGGACCTACAATGAGCAGTTCTTC.

This clone occurred once. The chain is built from TRBV11-2 and TRBJ2-7; 9 bases map to TRBD2. In germline, CDR1 is SGHAT, CDR2 FQNNGV. V trimming: 4 bases; J trimming: 12 bases; junction bases outside the gene matches: 16. This CDR3 region has 15 residues. CDR3 DNA: TGTGCCAGCAGCTCCCGAGGGGCGGCTAGCGGGACTTGGTACTTC. It codes for CASSSRGAASGTWYF.

The chain links TRBV5-8 to TRBJ2-3, with a tentative D call TRBD1 (5 bases). Germline loops: CDR1 SGHTS, CDR2 YDEGEE. Between the trimmed V and J ends, which lost 2 bases and 4 bases, there was a span of 11 bases. The CDR3 totals 14 residues. For the CDR3, the DNA is TGTGCCAGCAGCTTAGGTTCAGGGTCAGATACGCAGTATTTT. This gives the protein CASSLGSGSDTQYF.

The chain joins TRBV6-2 or TRBV6-3 to TRBJ1-1, with D perhaps matching TRBD1 (5 bases). Trimming left V 0 bases short and J 5 bases short, with 16 bases between. The CDR3 contains 16 residues. Germline CDR1 MNHEY, CDR2 SVGEGT. The CDR3 reads CASSYSPPVRGTEAFF. CDR3 DNA: TGTGCCAGCAGTTACTCGCCCCCTGTTAGGGGTACTGAAGCTTTCTTT.

This chain links TRBV5-5 with TRBJ1-1, with 8 bases fitting TRBD1. This CDR3 comprises 15 residues. V lost 4 bases, J lost 1 base, and 6 bases stayed unmatched. Germline V lookup: CDR1 SGHKS, CDR2 YYEKEE (reference sequence). In DNA, the CDR3 is TGTGCCAGCAGCACTGCCGGGACAGGGAACACTGAAGCTTTCTTT. This codes for CASSTAGTGNTEAFF.

The rearrangement uses TRBV28 and TRBJ1-3, with D maybe TRBD1 (5 bases). V was trimmed by 10 bases and J by 2 bases, leaving 12 bases between them. This CDR3 spans 13 amino acids. CDR1 is MDHEN and CDR2 is SYDVKM in the germline V gene. CDR3 sequence (DNA): TGTGCCACCAAAACAGGAACTGGAAACACCATATATTTT. As protein: CATKTGTGNTIYF.

V is TRBV28 and J is TRBJ2-1; D perhaps matches TRBD1 (6 bases). Trimming took off 5 bases at V and 1 base at J, with 12 bases between the two ends. CDR1 is MDHEN and CDR2 is SYDVKM in the germline V gene. There are 15 residues in the CDR3. DNA of the CDR3: TGTGCCAGCAGTCTTCGGGACACGTCCTACAATGAGCAGTTCTTC. It is translated as CASSLRDTSYNEQFF.

This clone has only one observation. This chain joins TRBV18 and TRBJ2-1; 14 positions agree with TRBD2. J gave up 7 bases and V 6 bases, and 11 bases lay outside the gene matches. This CDR3 is built from 17 residues. Germline-derived CDR1 and CDR2 are KGHSH and LQKENI. Written as DNA, the CDR3 is TGTGCCAGCTCTCCCCCGGGACTAGCGGGAGTACAGAATGAGCAGTTCTTC. Protein sequence: CASSPPGLAGVQNEQFF.

The chain employs TRBV24-1 and TRBJ2-1; tentatively, D is TRBD2 (5 bases). The CDR3 length is 14 residues. The V gene's germline CDR1 is KGHDR and CDR2 SFDVKD. V gave up 4 bases and J gave up 3 bases, with 9 bases separating them. Here the CDR3 reads CATSEYGGYNEQFF. The DNA of the CDR3 is TGTGCCACCAGTGAATATGGAGGCTACAATGAGCAGTTCTTC.

This clone was observed a handful of times. This sequence joins TRBV28 and TRBJ2-1; TRBD2 matches at 9 bases. Germline loops: CDR1 MDHEN, CDR2 SYDVKM. V was clipped by 2 bases and J by 0 bases; unmatched bases: 2. This CDR3 region has 16 residues. The CDR3 bases are TGTGCCAGCAGTTTACCTAGCGGGATCTCCTACAATGAGCAGTTCTTC. Translated, it gives CASSLPSGISYNEQFF.

The V gene is TRBV27, the J gene TRBJ2-2, with D possibly TRBD1 on 6 matching bases. Germline-derived CDR1 and CDR2 are MNHEY and SMNVEV (reference sequence). This CDR3 is 14 amino acids long. V lost 9 bases, J lost 1 base, and 12 bases lay in between. The CDR3 here is CARDGTLNTGELFF. CDR3 nucleotide sequence: TGTGCCAGAGACGGGACATTGAACACCGGGGAGCTGTTTTTT.

This sequence joins TRBV5-1 and TRBJ1-6, with a tentative D call TRBD1 (6 bases). Germline assignment: CDR1 SGHRS and CDR2 YFSETQ. The CDR3 has 15 amino acids. Deletions cut 0 bases from V and 9 bases from J, with 13 bases between. CDR3 nucleotides: TGCGCCAGCAGCTTGGATGGACAGAGGGGTTCACCCCTCCACTTT. As protein: CASSLDGQRGSPLHF.

This chain joins TRBV19 and TRBJ2-7, with TRBD2 identical over 13 bases. V shed 5 bases, J shed 3 bases, and the junction held 4 bases outside the gene matches. The CDR3 runs 15 residues. Per the germline V gene, CDR1 is LNHDA and CDR2 is SQIVND (reference sequence). The CDR3 DNA is TGTGCCAGTAGTCAAGGACTAGCGGGAGTCTACGAGCAGTACTTC. It codes for CASSQGLAGVYEQYF.

The chain couples TRBV15 to TRBJ2-2; TRBD1 agrees at 11 bases. Germline V lookup: CDR1 LNHNV, CDR2 YYDKDF (reference sequence). The CDR3 runs to 18 residues. Losses at the gene ends were 3 bases for V and 7 bases for J; bases not matched to a gene: 13. The CDR3 loop is CATSRGKKWTGGGGELFF. The DNA of the CDR3 is TGTGCCACCAGCAGGGGCAAAAAGTGGACAGGGGGCGGCGGGGAGCTGTTTTTT.

The V and J genes are TRBV4-3 and TRBJ2-1; 7 bases map to TRBD2. With 0 bases clipped from V and 5 bases from J, the junction kept 13 bases outside the gene matches. The CDR3 is made up of 18 amino acids. The germline V gene encodes CDR1 LGHNA and CDR2 YSLEER. Here the CDR3 reads CASSQDTGPLARHNEQFF. The CDR3 bases are TGCGCCAGCAGCCAAGATACCGGACCACTAGCGCGTCACAATGAGCAGTTCTTC.

The chain employs TRBV21-1 and TRBJ2-7; the DNA was not used to check the table's D call, TRBD1. TRBV21-1 is labeled a pseudogene. The CDR3 contains 14 residues. The CDR3 spells CASSKPGQGGEQYF. The CDR3, as DNA: TGTGCCAGCAGCAAACCGGGACAGGGGGGCGAGCAGTACTTC.

This rearrangement joins TRBV28 to TRBJ1-3, with 12 bases lining up with TRBD1. Germline CDR1 is MDHEN and CDR2 is SYDVKM. There are 15 residues in the CDR3. After removal of 9 bases from V and 1 base from J, the junction contained 4 bases not matched to a gene. The chain's CDR3 is CASWDRGRSGNTIYF. CDR3 DNA: TGTGCCAGTTGGGACAGGGGGCGGTCTGGAAACACCATATATTTT.

The chain joins TRBV7-6 to TRBJ1-3, with TRBD1 matching over 7 bases. Germline CDR1 SGHVS, CDR2 FNYEAQ. The junction had 7 bases not matched to a gene; V was cut back by 5 bases and J by 0 bases. The CDR3 sequence is 16 residues long. CDR3 nucleotides: TGTGCCAGCAGCCCCTGGACAGGAAACTCTGGAAACACCATATATTTT. It yields the protein CASSPWTGNSGNTIYF. The entire variable domain, with the rest obtained from reference TRBV7-6 and TRBJ1-3, is as follows: GAGVSQSPRYKVTKRGQDVALRCDPISGHVSLYWYRQALGQGPEFLTYFNYEAQQDKSGLPNDRFSAERPEGSISTLTIQRTEQRDSAMYRCASSPWTGNSGNTIYFGEGSWLTVV.

CDR3 in DNA: TGTGCCAGCAGTGAAGCGAGCGGGACTAACACAGATACGCAGTATTTT. Translation gives CASSEASGTNTDTQYF. This chain connects TRBV2 to TRBJ2-3, with 7 bases lining up with TRBD2. Germline assignment: CDR1 SNHLY and CDR2 FYNNEI. The CDR3 runs 16 residues. The V gene end was trimmed by 0 bases and the J gene end by 2 bases; junction bases not matched to a gene: 5.

V is TRBV3-1 (or the pseudogene TRBV3-2) and J is TRBJ2-1; D is ambiguous. The CDR3 is 12 amino acids. The germline gives CDR1 LGHDT, CDR2 YNNKEL (reference sequence). V gave up 2 bases and J gave up 3 bases, with 2 bases separating them. The CDR3 DNA reads as TGTGCCAGCAGCCAACGCTACAATGAGCAGTTCTTC. It translates to CASSQRYNEQFF.

This clone showed up just once. J is TRBJ2-1 and V is TRBV2; D may be TRBD1 (6 bases). Trimming took 5 bases from V and 10 from J, leaving 18 bases between them. Germline V CDR1 and CDR2: SNHLY, FYNNEI. This CDR3 is 14 amino acids long. CDR3 region: CASSMGQIYSEQFF. In nucleotides, the CDR3 is TGTGCCAGCAGTATGGGACAAATCTATTCAGAGCAGTTCTTC.

This sequence joins TRBV7-9 and TRBJ2-1, with 8 bases identical to TRBD2. V shed 7 bases, J shed 1 base, and the junction held 6 bases outside the gene matches. Germline-derived CDR1 and CDR2 are SEHNR and FQNEAQ (reference sequence). The CDR3 consists of 15 residues. This CDR3 reads CASTAPGGSYNEQFF. As DNA, the CDR3 is TGTGCCAGCACCGCCCCGGGAGGGTCCTACAATGAGCAGTTCTTC.